The 3 T cell receptor beta chains below all came from one sample that was sequenced in a study of Graves' ophthalmopathy and Graves' hyperthyroidism. Using RNA transcripts, the TCR beta CDR3 regions were amplified. Amplification began with first-round RT-PCR using HTBI primers, then second-round multiplex PCR was performed. From the multiplex PCR reads, TCRdb called clonotypes with MiXCR, one entry per CDR3 protein. The repertoire consists of more than 550,000 distinct CDR3 sequences, with 35% to 50% occurring once and the leading ten covering under 3.5%. Material: peripheral blood. The receptors stem from an adult man with Graves' ophthalmopathy.

The J gene is TRBJ2-6, the V gene TRBV2, with D tentatively TRBD1 (5 bases). From germline, CDR1 is SNHLY and CDR2 FYNNEI. CDR3 length: 14 residues. V dropped 7 bases and J dropped 1 base, with 8 bases sitting between them. CDR3 protein: CASISGSGANVLTF. CDR3 bases: TGTGCCAGCATTTCAGGGTCTGGGGCCAACGTCCTGACTTTC. Full variable domain (remainder filled in from reference TRBV2 and TRBJ2-6): EPEVTQTPSHQVTQMGQEVILRCVPISNHLYFYWYRQILGQKVEFLVSFYNNEISEKSEIFDDQFSVERPDGSNFTLKIRSTKLEDSAMYFCASISGSGANVLTFGAGSRLTVL.

This clonotype appeared many times. The chain has TRBV12-3 or TRBV12-4 and TRBJ1-2, with a weak D call TRBD1 (6 bases). Trimming cost V 5 bases and J 8 bases, with 15 bases left between them. The CDR3 is 13 amino acids. The CDR3 protein is CASSGGARQGYTF. The CDR3 nucleotides are TGTGCCAGCAGTGGGGGGGCCCGACAGGGCTACACCTTC.

This clonotype occurred once. The rearrangement joins TRBV10-2 to TRBJ2-7; 8 bases agree with TRBD1. This CDR3 contains 14 residues. Germline CDR1 is WSHSY and CDR2 is SAAADI. J lost 5 bases, V lost 9 bases, and 12 bases had no gene match. The CDR3 is CASSGTGASNEQYF. Here the CDR3 DNA reads TGCGCCAGTTCCGGGACAGGTGCTTCGAACGAGCAGTACTTC.